These T cell receptor beta chains were read from a single sample in a study of preoperative IRX-2 immunotherapy in early breast cancer. Profiling relied on immunoSEQ multiplex PCR, and the TCRdb table lists in-frame clones only, not all of them. The repertoire consists of roughly 40,000 clones, with 70% to 85% occurring once and the leading ten covering approximately 1%. Sequencing used tumor tissue, obtained after IRX-2 immunotherapy. These receptors were taken from a human donor with breast cancer. Both conserved end residues are part of each CDR3. A D gene is named only where the DNA matches it firmly. Size tells how often a clone was seen (once, few, many) or the class of an expanded clone, and some rows leave it out.

V,D,J,size,CDR3,DNA
TRBV6-8,TRBD1,TRBJ2-2,NA,CASSPGTGTGELFF,TGTGCCAGCAGCCCCGGGACAGGCACCGGGGAGCTGTTTTTT
TRBV18,TRBD2,TRBJ2-1,NA,CASSLGLAGGSEQFF,TGTGCCAGCTCACTTGGACTAGCGGGGGGGAGTGAGCAGTTCTTC
TRBV28,NA,TRBJ2-7,NA,CASRTASMPEQYF,TGTGCCAGCAGGACGGCTAGTATGCCCGAGCAGTACTTC
TRBV28,NA,TRBJ1-2,NA,CASSPGGVANYGYTF,TGTGCCAGCAGCCCGGGAGGGGTAGCTAACTATGGCTACACCTTC
TRBV30,NA,TRBJ2-7,once,CAWSVGCQTGSYEQYF,TGTGCCTGGAGTGTCGGTTGTCAGACAGGCTCCTACGAGCAGTACTTC
TRBV19,NA,TRBJ1-5,NA,CASSLRTEPQHF,TGTGCCAGTAGTCTAAGGACTGAGCCCCAGCATTTT
TRBV5-1,TRBD1,TRBJ1-1,NA,CASSLAGQGTEAFF,TGCGCCAGCAGCTTGGCTGGACAGGGAACGGAAGCTTTCTTT
TRBV15,TRBD1,TRBJ2-7,NA,CATSTRTGGFNEQYF,TGTGCCACCAGCACCCGGACAGGGGGCTTCAACGAGCAGTACTTC
TRBV28,TRBD2,TRBJ2-7,NA,CASRAGLAAYEQYF,TGTGCCAGCAGGGCGGGACTAGCGGCTTACGAGCAGTACTTC
TRBV5-1,TRBD2,TRBJ2-5,NA,CASSPRGSGRETQYF,TGCGCCAGCAGCCCGCGGGGAAGCGGGAGAGAGACCCAGTACTTC
TRBV18,TRBD1,TRBJ1-6,once,CASSWGTGDSPLHF,TGTGCCAGCTCATGGGGGACAGGGGATTCACCCCTCCACTTT
TRBV28,TRBD1,TRBJ1-1,NA,CASSLAGGIEAFF,TGTGCCAGCAGTTTGGCAGGGGGAATTGAAGCTTTCTTT
TRBV28,NA,TRBJ1-1,few,CASGQTLGTEAFF,TGTGCCAGCGGGCAGACCTTAGGAACTGAAGCTTTCTTT
TRBV7-1,TRBD2,TRBJ2-5,few,CASSSGLAGVVETQYF,TGTGCCAGCAGCTCCGGACTAGCGGGAGTTGTAGAGACCCAGTACTTC
TRBV7-4,NA,TRBJ2-3,NA,CASNRELTDTQYF,TGTGCCAGCAACCGAGAGCTCACAGATACGCAGTATTTT
TRBV22-1,NA,TRBJ1-3,NA,CASSKEFSGNTIYF,TGTGCCAGCAGCAAGGAGTTCTCTGGAAACACCATATATTTT
TRBV18,NA,TRBJ1-4,NA,CASSQANEKLFF,TGTGCCAGCTCACAGGCAAATGAAAAACTGTTTTTT
TRBV6-8,TRBD1,TRBJ2-1,few,CASSEGDRGHNEQFF,TGTGCCAGCAGTGAGGGGGACAGGGGCCACAATGAGCAGTTCTTC
TRBV14,NA,TRBJ2-5,NA,CASSPETHPGQETQYF,TGTGCCAGCAGCCCGGAGACACATCCTGGGCAAGAGACCCAGTACTTC
TRBV1,NA,TRBJ2-3,NA,CASSQTPGQVTDTQYF,TGCGCCAGCAGCCAAACTCCGGGACAGGTCACAGATACGCAGTATTTT
TRBV5-1,NA,TRBJ1-1,few,CASSLEVGNAEAFF,TGCGCCAGCAGCTTGGAGGTGGGAAACGCTGAAGCTTTCTTT
TRBV6-8,NA,TRBJ2-1,NA,CASSYVRGSYNEQFF,TGTGCCAGCAGTTACGTCCGGGGCTCCTACAATGAGCAGTTCTTC
TRBV7-1,NA,TRBJ2-5,NA,CASSLGNQETQYF,TGTGCCAGCAGCTTAGGGAACCAAGAGACCCAGTACTTC
TRBV30,NA,TRBJ2-7,NA,CAWSRGVSYEQYF,TGTGCCTGGAGTAGGGGGGTCTCCTACGAGCAGTACTTC
TRBV19,NA,TRBJ2-1,NA,CASSINRVDEQFF,TGTGCCAGTAGTATAAACAGGGTCGATGAGCAGTTCTTC
TRBV23-1,NA,TRBJ1-6,NA,CASSLPSRGGHSPLHF,TGCGCCAGCAGTCTCCCCTCCCGGGGGGGCCATTCACCCCTCCACTTT
TRBV18,NA,TRBJ1-1,NA,CASSPQGLAEAFF,TGTGCCAGCTCACCACAGGGGTTGGCTGAAGCTTTCTTT
TRBV6-8,NA,TRBJ2-4,few,CASSFGEAKNIQYF,TGTGCCAGCAGTTTTGGGGAAGCCAAAAACATTCAGTACTTC
TRBV11-3,TRBD1,TRBJ2-3,few,CASSYGTGDTTDTQYF,TGTGCCAGCTCCTATGGGACAGGGGACACCACAGATACGCAGTATTTT
TRBV5-1,NA,TRBJ1-1,NA,CASSRVRGDTEAFF,TGCGCCAGCAGCCGGGTACGCGGGGACACTGAAGCTTTCTTT
TRBV30,NA,TRBJ2-1,NA,CAWSPLGGYNEQFF,TGTGCCTGGAGCCCACTGGGCGGTTACAATGAGCAGTTCTTC
TRBV7-2,TRBD1,TRBJ1-5,NA,CASSLRQGGSNQPQHF,TGTGCCAGCAGCCTCAGACAGGGAGGTAGCAATCAGCCCCAGCATTTT
TRBV19,NA,TRBJ1-2,NA,CASSIGRTLGYTF,TGTGCCAGTAGTATAGGACGTACTTTGGGCTACACCTTC
TRBV10-3,NA,TRBJ1-5,NA,CAISALGSDQPQHF,TGTGCCATCAGTGCTTTAGGTTCTGATCAGCCCCAGCATTTT
TRBV5-1,TRBD2,TRBJ2-7,NA,CASSLETSDPYEQYF,TGCGCCAGCAGCTTGGAGACTAGCGACCCCTACGAGCAGTACTTC
TRBV5-1,TRBD1,TRBJ1-5,NA,CASSQGQGEQPQHF,TGCGCCAGCAGCCAGGGACAGGGGGAACAGCCCCAGCATTTT
TRBV30,TRBD2,TRBJ2-5,once,CAWSVLGSGRKAQYF,TGTGCCTGGAGTGTACTAGGTAGCGGGCGAAAGGCCCAGTACTTC
TRBV11-3,NA,TRBJ1-1,once,CASSPRQVNTEAFF,TGTGCCAGCAGCCCTCGACAGGTGAACACTGAAGCTTTCTTT
TRBV11-3,TRBD1,TRBJ1-3,NA,CASSRGTERNTIYF,TGTGCCAGCAGCCGCGGGACAGAGAGAAACACCATATATTTT
TRBV5-1,NA,TRBJ2-1,NA,CASSLGVRAGWPSSHSYNEQFF,TGCGCCAGCAGCTTGGGGGTGAGGGCGGGGTGGCCTTCGAGTCACTCCTACAATGAGCAGTTCTTC
TRBV7-1,TRBD1,TRBJ1-4,NA,CASSLRGQGAEKLFF,TGTGCCAGCAGCTTACGGGGACAGGGAGCTGAAAAACTGTTTTTT
TRBV9,TRBD2,TRBJ2-3,NA,CASSRSGSSDTQYF,TGTGCCAGCAGCCGGAGCGGGAGTTCAGATACGCAGTATTTT
TRBV7-1,NA,TRBJ2-3,NA,CASSLARPSTDTQYF,TGTGCCAGCAGCTTAGCGAGGCCTAGCACAGATACGCAGTATTTT
TRBV6-8,NA,TRBJ1-1,NA,CASSGGRMNTEAFF,TGTGCCAGCAGTGGGGGACGGATGAACACTGAAGCTTTCTTT
TRBV19,NA,TRBJ1-3,NA,CATRQDWNTIYF,TGTGCCACCAGACAGGACTGGAACACCATATATTTT